Below are 14 T cell receptor beta chains sequenced from a single sample in a study of blood T cell repertoires in COVID-19. Data came from immunoSEQ multiplex PCR; TCRdb stores just in-frame clones and leaves some out. Found here are more than 300,000 clones, 90% of them singletons; the top ten hold less than 4%. The sample taken for sequencing was PBMCs or T cells enriched from blood (not recorded which). All receptors derive from a woman aged 30 to 39 who had been exposed to COVID-19.

V is TRBV10-3 and J is TRBJ1-1, with 11 bases matching TRBD1. The CDR3 spans 17 residues. In germline, CDR1 is ENHRY, CDR2 SYGVKD. The J segment lost 0 bases and the V segment lost 7 bases, leaving 10 bases of the junction unmatched. The CDR3 here is CAITTGTGGTMNTEAFF. CDR3 bases: TGTGCCATCACGACCGGGACAGGGGGTACAATGAACACTGAAGCTTTCTTT.

This clone appeared a single time. The chain recombines TRBV3-1 (or the pseudogene TRBV3-2) with TRBJ1-3; D might be TRBD1 (6 bases). V lost 3 bases to trimming and J lost 3 bases, with 12 bases between them. Germline CDR1 and CDR2: LGHDT and YNNKEL (reference sequence). This CDR3 is 15 amino acids long. CDR3 region: CASSQGAAGGNTIYF. The CDR3 DNA sequence: TGTGCCAGCAGCCAGGGGGCCGCCGGTGGAAACACCATATATTTT.

V is TRBV5-1 and J is TRBJ1-5, with a possible D match to TRBD1 (5 bases). The CDR3 contains 16 residues. Per the germline V gene, CDR1 is SGHRS and CDR2 is YFSETQ. Between the trimmed V and J ends, which lost 1 base and 5 bases, there was a span of 16 bases. CDR3 loop: CASSLNGGRADQPQHF. The CDR3 bases are TGCGCCAGCAGCTTGAACGGGGGTAGAGCGGATCAGCCCCAGCATTTT.

The genes are TRBV4-2 and TRBJ2-1; possible D gene TRBD2, 6 bases. CDR3 length equals 15 residues. V was clipped by 0 bases and J by 8 bases, with 14 bases between them. Germline-derived CDR1 and CDR2 are LGHNA and YNFKEQ. This chain's CDR3 is CASSQDQRGADEQFF. The CDR3 DNA is TGTGCCAGCAGCCAAGATCAGCGCGGGGCCGATGAGCAGTTCTTC.

The gene calls are TRBV11-2 and TRBJ2-5, with D perhaps matching TRBD2 (6 bases). The germline V and J ends were trimmed by 4 bases and 1 base, with 7 bases remaining between them. Germline CDR1 reads SGHAT; CDR2 reads FQNNGV. The CDR3 has 13 amino acids. The CDR3 protein is CASSSGSQETQYF. Written as DNA, the CDR3 is TGTGCCAGCAGCTCCGGGAGCCAAGAGACCCAGTACTTC.

The J gene is TRBJ2-7, the V gene TRBV4-2; D call uncertain. Per germline, CDR1 LGHNA and CDR2 YNFKEQ. The ends were cut back, 1 base at V and 6 bases at J, with 13 bases in the middle. The CDR3 is 14 residues long. CDR3 in DNA: TGTGCCAGCAGCCAAGCACCGAGTCGTGGCGAGCAGTACTTC. Protein: CASSQAPSRGEQYF.

V gene TRBV5-4 combines with J gene TRBJ1-6, with a weak D call TRBD1 (6 bases). V was pared by 1 base and J by 7 bases, with 12 bases between. Looked up from germline, CDR1 is SGHNT and CDR2 is YYREEE (reference sequence). The CDR3 runs 15 residues. The CDR3 here is CASSLNQGINSPLHF. The CDR3 DNA reads TGTGCCAGCAGCTTGAACCAGGGGATAAATTCACCCCTCCACTTT.

V and J are TRBV18 and TRBJ1-4; D possibly corresponds to TRBD1 (6 bases). The ends were cut back, 6 bases at V and 8 bases at J, with 16 bases in the middle. Germline loops: CDR1 KGHSH, CDR2 LQKENI. The CDR3 contains 14 residues. The CDR3 here is CASSRSGVREKLFF. The CDR3 nucleotides are TGTGCCAGCTCGCGTTCAGGGGTTCGGGAAAAACTGTTTTTT.

With regard to this clone: This specimen includes other DNA sequences encoding the same CDR3. The chain employs TRBV6-5 and TRBJ1-3; no clear D gene. The V end was cut by 8 bases, the J end by 4 bases, with 12 bases between. Germline V lookup: CDR1 MNHEY, CDR2 SVGAGI. The CDR3 spans 13 residues. CDR3 sequence reads: CASGGLSGNTIYF. The CDR3 nucleotides read TGTGCCAGCGGCGGTTTGTCCGGAAACACCATATATTTT.

The chain recombines TRBV3-1 (or the pseudogene TRBV3-2) with TRBJ1-2; no firm D call. Germline V CDR1 and CDR2: LGHDT, YNNKEL (reference sequence). This CDR3 region has 17 residues. The ends were cut back, 2 bases at V and 0 bases at J, with 16 bases in the middle. The CDR3 spells CASSQPRLTATNYGYTF. DNA of the CDR3: TGTGCCAGCAGCCAACCAAGGTTAACAGCTACTAACTATGGCTACACCTTC.

The chain carries TRBV7-2 and TRBJ2-1; D is uncertain. CDR1 and CDR2 from the germline V gene are SGHTA and FQGNSA. Trimming left V 3 bases short and J 5 bases short, with 8 bases between. The CDR3 sequence is 13 residues long. CDR3 bases: TGTGCCAGCAGCTTCGGGTTCGACAATGAGCAGTTCTTC. Residues: CASSFGFDNEQFF.

V usage is TRBV4-3 and J usage is TRBJ2-3, with D tentatively TRBD2 (5 bases). The CDR3 has 15 amino acids. Per the germline V gene, CDR1 is LGHNA and CDR2 is YSLEER. Between the trimmed V and J ends, which lost 3 bases and 4 bases, there was a span of 14 bases. The CDR3 is CASSHRTHGADTQYF. CDR3 sequence (DNA): TGCGCCAGCAGCCACCGGACTCACGGGGCAGATACGCAGTATTTT.

The CDR3 DNA is TGTGCCAGCAGCTCCCCCCGGGACAGGAAAGCTTTCTTT. Its protein product is CASSSPRDRKAFF. The chain combines TRBV11-2 with TRBJ1-1; 8 bases match TRBD1. V lost 4 bases, J lost 9 bases, and 7 bases stayed unmatched. Germline loops: CDR1 SGHAT, CDR2 FQNNGV. The CDR3 is 13 residues long.

This sequence joins TRBV7-2 and TRBJ2-3; TRBD2 agrees at 12 bases. V lost 3 bases to trimming and J lost 8 bases; unmatched junction nucleotides: 6. The V gene's germline CDR1 is SGHTA and CDR2 FQGNSA. This CDR3 has 15 residues. In DNA form, the CDR3 reads TGTGCCAGCAGCTTGACTAGCGGGGGCCAAAGTACGCAGTATTTT. Protein: CASSLTSGGQSTQYF.